One and the same sample provided the 31 T cell receptor beta chains below, sequenced in a study of control samples from healthy donors and cancer patients. The protocol was immunoSEQ multiplex PCR, while the TCRdb copy is restricted to in-frame clones and leaves out a portion. The sample lists approximately 46,000 clones, around 90% occurring once. The sequencing sample was made of PBMCs. These receptors came from a man aged 30-40 years with colorectal cancer.

This rearrangement joins TRBV7-9 to TRBJ2-7; either TRBD1 or TRBD2 may supply D (6 bases each). With 0 bases removed from V and 3 bases from J, the gap between germline ends came to 15 bases. Germline V gene lookup returns CDR1 SEHNR and CDR2 FQNEAQ (reference sequence). The CDR3 has 16 amino acids. CDR3 DNA sequence: TGTGCCAGCAGCTTAGCGAATTGGGGGGCACACTACGAGCAGTACTTC. Translating it yields CASSLANWGAHYEQYF. The full variable domain, rest sourced from reference TRBV7-9 and TRBJ2-7, is DTGVSQNPRHKITKRGQNVTFRCDPISEHNRLYWYRQTLGQGPEFLTYFQNEAQLEKSRLLSDRFSAERPKGSFSTLEIQRTEQGDSAMYLCASSLANWGAHYEQYFGPGTRLTVT.

This rearrangement joins TRBV5-1 to TRBJ1-1; 7 bases line up with TRBD1. With 0 bases clipped from V and 4 bases from J, the junction kept 3 bases outside the gene matches. The germline gives CDR1 SGHRS, CDR2 YFSETQ. The CDR3 totals 14 residues. The CDR3 region is CASSLAQGSTEAFF. Here the CDR3 DNA reads TGCGCCAGCAGCTTGGCACAGGGGAGCACTGAAGCTTTCTTT.

The chain uses TRBV7-9 and TRBJ1-2; D gene unclear. The CDR3 sequence is 14 residues long. V was pared by 2 bases and J by 3 bases, with 10 bases between. Germline CDR1 reads SEHNR; CDR2 reads FQNEAQ (reference sequence). This CDR3 is CASSLSSAYYGYTF. The CDR3 coding sequence is TGTGCCAGCAGCTTAAGTTCTGCTTACTATGGCTACACCTTC.

In this sample, this clone turned up once. This chain uses TRBV5-4 with TRBJ1-1, with TRBD1 identical over 7 bases. Germline CDR1 SGHNT, CDR2 YYREEE (reference sequence). V lost 0 bases and J lost 5; bases outside the gene matches: 13. This CDR3 spans 17 amino acids. The CDR3 nucleotides are TGTGCCAGCAGCTTGGGGTCCGACAGGGCTCAGGGGACTGAAGCTTTCTTT. Translated: CASSLGSDRAQGTEAFF. Complete variable domain (other parts from reference TRBV5-4 and TRBJ1-1): ETGVTQSPTHLIKTRGQQVTLRCSSQSGHNTVSWYQQALGQGPQFIFQYYREEENGRGNFPPRFSGLQFPNYSSELNVNALELDDSALYLCASSLGSDRAQGTEAFFGQGTRLTVV.

V usage is TRBV4-3 and J usage is TRBJ1-2, with TRBD1 as a possible D gene (5 bases). Germline V CDR1 and CDR2: LGHNA, YSLEER. V was trimmed by 0 bases and J by 5 bases, leaving 19 bases between them. This CDR3 spans 17 amino acids. The CDR3 loop is CASSQEGAETEIYGYTF. The CDR3 nucleotides are TGCGCCAGCAGCCAAGAAGGGGCAGAGACTGAGATTTATGGCTACACCTTC.

The rearrangement joins TRBV6-2 or TRBV6-3 to TRBJ2-2; TRBD1 matches 7 bases. The CDR3 extends over 14 amino acids. The J segment lost 4 bases and the V segment lost 4 bases, leaving 3 bases of the junction unmatched. The germline V gene encodes CDR1 MNHEY and CDR2 SVGEGT. The CDR3 sequence: CASSFGTVTGELFF. The CDR3 bases are TGTGCCAGCAGTTTTGGGACAGTCACCGGGGAGCTGTTTTTT.

The chain employs TRBV19 and TRBJ1-2, with D possibly being TRBD1 (5 bases). The V end lost 5 bases, the J end lost 4 bases, and 11 bases lay between the germline ends. Germline CDR1 and CDR2: LNHDA and SQIVND (reference sequence). The CDR3 contains 13 residues. The CDR3 region has the DNA TGTGCCAGTAGTGGTATAGACAGCTATGGCTACACCTTC. It yields the protein CASSGIDSYGYTF. The entire variable domain, with the rest obtained from reference TRBV19 and TRBJ1-2, is as follows: DGGITQSPKYLFRKEGQNVTLSCEQNLNHDAMYWYRQDPGQGLRLIYYSQIVNDFQKGDIAEGYSVSREKKESFPLTVTSAQKNPTAFYLCASSGIDSYGYTFGSGTRLTVV.

The chain combines TRBV5-1 with TRBJ2-3; D may be TRBD1 (6 bases). The CDR3 is 15 residues long. The V and J ends lost 4 bases and 6 bases respectively, with 18 bases between them. Germline lookup yields CDR1 SGHRS and CDR2 YFSETQ. Written as DNA, the CDR3 is TGCGCCAGCAGCCCTGAGGGCAGGGGATTGGATACGCAGTATTTT. Translating gives CASSPEGRGLDTQYF. Variable domain in full (rest from reference TRBV5-1 and TRBJ2-3): KAGVTQTPRYLIKTRGQQVTLSCSPISGHRSVSWYQQTPGQGLQFLFEYFSETQRNKGNFPGRFSGRQFSNSRSEMNVSTLELGDSALYLCASSPEGRGLDTQYFGPGTRLTVL.

The chain employs TRBV4-3 and TRBJ2-1; TRBD2 agrees at 9 bases. The CDR3 contains 17 residues. Germline CDR1 reads LGHNA; CDR2 reads YSLEER. Trimming took 1 base from V and 6 from J; bases not matched to a gene: 10. The CDR3 DNA reads as TGCGCCAGCAGCCAAGCGATTCGGGCGGGGGGGCGCAATGAGCAGTTCTTC. Amino acids: CASSQAIRAGGRNEQFF.

V usage is TRBV19 and J usage is TRBJ1-5; perhaps TRBD1 as D (6 bases). Trimming stripped 7 bases from V and 1 base from J, with 14 bases between. Germline V CDR1 and CDR2: LNHDA, SQIVND (reference sequence). The CDR3 is made up of 15 amino acids. The CDR3 bases are TGTGCCAGTACTAGGGGGGACGGGAGCAATCAGCCCCAGCATTTT. It translates to CASTRGDGSNQPQHF.

V usage is TRBV3-1 (or the pseudogene TRBV3-2) and J usage is TRBJ2-3; TRBD2 matches at 8 bases. Trimming cost V 3 bases and J 0 bases; bases outside gene matches: 8. The germline V gene encodes CDR1 LGHDT and CDR2 YNNKEL (reference sequence). This CDR3 is 17 amino acids long. Written as DNA, the CDR3 is TGTGCCAGCAGCCACACCTCGGGGGGGGGAAGCACAGATACGCAGTATTTT. Its translation is CASSHTSGGGSTDTQYF.

The J gene is TRBJ1-1, the V gene TRBV5-1; 10 nucleotides match TRBD1. CDR3 size: 15 residues. J gave up 1 base and V 0 bases, and 0 bases lay outside the gene matches. The germline V gene encodes CDR1 SGHRS and CDR2 YFSETQ. CDR3 DNA sequence: TGCGCCAGCAGCTTGGGGACAGGGGGGAACACTGAAGCTTTCTTT. This codes for CASSLGTGGNTEAFF.

This clone was counted a few times. V gene TRBV4-1 combines with J gene TRBJ1-1; no firm D call. The CDR3 extends over 16 amino acids. Germline CDR1 is MGHRA and CDR2 is YSYEKL. V was cut by 1 base and J by 6 bases, with 18 bases left in between. DNA for the CDR3: TGCGCCAGCAGCCAAGTCATCCCCCGGGGAATCGCTGAAGCTTTCTTT. Protein product: CASSQVIPRGIAEAFF.

The rearrangement uses TRBV5-1 and TRBJ2-1; D remains unclear. Germline loops: CDR1 SGHRS, CDR2 YFSETQ. The ends were cut back, 1 base at V and 0 bases at J, with 17 bases in the middle. The CDR3 contains 18 residues. DNA for the CDR3: TGCGCCAGCAGCTTGAAAGTCCCTGTACCGAGCTCCTACAATGAGCAGTTCTTC. Its protein is CASSLKVPVPSSYNEQFF.

This clone is a singleton in its sample. The V gene is TRBV18, the J gene TRBJ2-1; D is unresolved. The CDR3 has 15 amino acids. V gave up 0 bases and J gave up 1 base, with 7 bases separating them. The V gene's germline CDR1 is KGHSH and CDR2 LQKENI. The CDR3 sequence is CASSPPVASYNEQFF. The CDR3 bases are TGTGCCAGCTCACCACCGGTGGCATCCTACAATGAGCAGTTCTTC.

The gene calls are TRBV7-9 and TRBJ2-1; 9 nucleotides align to TRBD2. Trimming removed 2 bases from V and 0 bases from J; junction bases left unmatched: 5. The CDR3 has 17 residues. Germline V gene sequence: CDR1 SEHNR, CDR2 FQNEAQ (reference sequence). CDR3 amino acids: CASSLIGGGASYNEQFF. As DNA, the CDR3 is TGTGCCAGCAGCTTAATCGGCGGGGGGGCCTCCTACAATGAGCAGTTCTTC.

The chain uses TRBV5-1 and TRBJ1-1; D not certain. The CDR3 totals 12 residues. The V gene's germline CDR1 is SGHRS and CDR2 YFSETQ. V was clipped by 7 bases and J by 2 bases, with 9 bases between them. The CDR3 sequence is CASGSPNTEAFF. The CDR3 nucleotides are TGCGCCAGCGGCTCCCCAAACACTGAAGCTTTCTTT.

This chain uses TRBV5-4 with TRBJ2-3; 10 bases line up with TRBD2. There are 17 residues in the CDR3. V lost 2 bases and J lost 6; bases outside the gene matches: 12. Germline CDR1 and CDR2: SGHNT and YYREEE (reference sequence). The CDR3 loop is CASSFPELAGDGDTQYF. The CDR3 nucleotides read TGTGCCAGCAGCTTCCCCGAGCTAGCGGGGGATGGGGATACGCAGTATTTT.

V is TRBV12-3 or TRBV12-4 and J is TRBJ1-2; weak D call: TRBD1 (6 bases). This CDR3 has 13 residues. V gave up 3 bases and J gave up 5 bases, with 10 bases separating them. CDR3 in DNA: TGTGCCAGCAGTTTCAGGGGTCGGTATGGCTACACCTTC. Protein sequence: CASSFRGRYGYTF.

The chain links TRBV3-1 (or the pseudogene TRBV3-2) to TRBJ2-1, with D uncertain. The CDR3 sequence is 13 residues long. Germline V lookup: CDR1 LGHDT, CDR2 YNNKEL (reference sequence). Trimming removed 4 bases at V and 6 bases at J, with 10 bases between. The CDR3 DNA follows: TGTGCCAGCAGCCTTTTCAGGTCCAATGAGCAGTTCTTC. Residues: CASSLFRSNEQFF.

The rearrangement uses TRBV5-4 and TRBJ1-1; the D gene is possibly TRBD1 (6 bases). Trimming removed 4 bases from V and 4 bases from J, with 14 bases in between. CDR1 is SGHNT, CDR2 YYREEE, per germline (reference sequence). This CDR3 comprises 14 residues. CDR3 nucleotide sequence: TGTGCCAGCAGCATACAGGGTGGCGGCACTGAAGCTTTCTTT. Translated: CASSIQGGGTEAFF.

The rearrangement joins TRBV6-5 to TRBJ1-2; TRBD1 is a possible D gene (6 bases). With 5 bases removed from V and 4 bases from J, the gap between germline ends came to 8 bases. The CDR3 length is 12 residues. Germline V gives CDR1 MNHEY, CDR2 SVGAGI. In DNA, the CDR3 is TGTGCCAGCAGTCTGGACAGCTATGGCTACACCTTC. This gives the protein CASSLDSYGYTF.

V and J are TRBV6-1 and TRBJ1-2, with D perhaps matching TRBD1 (6 bases). Trimming shortened V by 2 bases and J by 6 bases, and 16 bases separated the two germline ends. The germline gives CDR1 MNHNS, CDR2 SASEGT. CDR3 size: 15 residues. For the CDR3, the DNA is TGTGCCAGCAGTGAAATTTTCGGACAGACCGATGGCTACACCTTC. Encoded protein: CASSEIFGQTDGYTF.

The chain recombines TRBV30 with TRBJ1-1; D uncertain. The CDR3 is 13 residues long. CDR1 and CDR2 from the germline V gene are GTSNPN and SVGIG (reference sequence). V was pared by 0 bases and J by 2 bases, with 7 bases between. Written as DNA, the CDR3 is TGTGCCTGGAGTGTTAACGCTAACACTGAAGCTTTCTTT. This sequence encodes CAWSVNANTEAFF.

The chain is built from TRBV5-1 and TRBJ1-1, with 9 bases matching TRBD1. The CDR3 has 16 amino acids. Trimming took 0 bases from V and 4 from J; bases not matched to a gene: 7. In germline, CDR1 is SGHRS, CDR2 YFSETQ. The CDR3 sequence is CASSLGTGVGSTEAFF. The CDR3 nucleotides read TGCGCCAGCAGCTTGGGGACAGGGGTCGGAAGCACTGAAGCTTTCTTT.

The sample holds one count of this clone. This chain links TRBV12-5 with TRBJ1-3; 11 bases map to TRBD1. V shed 1 base, J shed 4 bases, and the junction held 12 bases outside the gene matches. CDR1 is LGHNT and CDR2 is FRNRAP in the germline V gene. This CDR3 is 19 amino acids long. The CDR3 sequence is CASGLGAGTGGLDGNTIYF. The CDR3 DNA reads as TGTGCTAGTGGTTTGGGCGCCGGGACAGGGGGGCTCGACGGAAACACCATATATTTT.

This chain links TRBV19 with TRBJ1-4, with D uncertain. V was shortened by 3 bases and J by 3 bases, with 8 bases between the two germline ends. The CDR3 runs 14 residues. Per germline, CDR1 LNHDA and CDR2 SQIVND (reference sequence). CDR3 sequence reads: CASSIWGANEKLFF. DNA of the CDR3: TGTGCCAGTAGTATTTGGGGTGCTAATGAAAAACTGTTTTTT.

J is TRBJ2-3 and V is TRBV19; weak D call: TRBD1 (5 bases). Looked up from germline, CDR1 is LNHDA and CDR2 is SQIVND (reference sequence). This CDR3 is built from 15 residues. Trimming took 1 base from V and 6 from J, leaving 14 bases between them. The CDR3 DNA sequence: TGTGCCAGTAGTATAGGGGCAGGGAATTCGGATACGCAGTATTTT. It yields the protein CASSIGAGNSDTQYF.

This rearrangement joins TRBV11-2 to TRBJ2-7; tentatively, D is TRBD2 (6 bases). The V end lost 5 bases, the J end lost 0 bases, and 14 bases lay between the germline ends. The CDR3 is made up of 15 amino acids. Germline lookup yields CDR1 SGHAT and CDR2 FQNNGV. CDR3 bases: TGTGCCAGCAGCGTCGGGACTCATAGCTCCTACGAGCAGTACTTC. It specifies CASSVGTHSSYEQYF.

The chain carries TRBV7-2 and TRBJ2-3; D gene unclear. Germline assignment: CDR1 SGHTA and CDR2 FQGNSA. The CDR3 extends over 14 amino acids. The V and J ends lost 1 base and 2 bases respectively, with 7 bases between them. In DNA, the CDR3 is TGTGCCAGCAGCTTAGGCCCTAACACAGATACGCAGTATTTT. Translation gives CASSLGPNTDTQYF.

This clone was recorded only once. The J gene is TRBJ1-3, the V gene TRBV10-3; maybe TRBD1 (6 bases). V lost 6 bases, J lost 4 bases, and 13 bases lay in between. Germline CDR1 and CDR2: ENHRY and SYGVKD. This CDR3 is 14 amino acids long. The CDR3 nucleotides are TGTGCCATCAGGAGGGACACCATCGGAAACACCATATATTTT. Translation: CAIRRDTIGNTIYF.